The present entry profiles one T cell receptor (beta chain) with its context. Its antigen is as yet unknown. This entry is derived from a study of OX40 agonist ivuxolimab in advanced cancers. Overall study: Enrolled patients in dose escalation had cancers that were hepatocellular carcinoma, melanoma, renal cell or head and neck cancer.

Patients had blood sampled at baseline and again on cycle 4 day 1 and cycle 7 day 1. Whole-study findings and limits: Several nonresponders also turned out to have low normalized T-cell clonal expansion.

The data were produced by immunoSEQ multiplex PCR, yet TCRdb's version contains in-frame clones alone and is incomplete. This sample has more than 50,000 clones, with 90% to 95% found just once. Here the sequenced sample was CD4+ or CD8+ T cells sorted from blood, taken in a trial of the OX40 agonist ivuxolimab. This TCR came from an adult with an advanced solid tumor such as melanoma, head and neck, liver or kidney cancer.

The CDR3 loop reads CASSMWTEAFF. CDR3 DNA sequence: TGTGCCAGCAGCATGTGGACTGAAGCTTTCTTT. This sequence joins TRBV11-2 and TRBJ1-1; D gene ambiguous. This CDR3 region has 11 residues. CDR1 and CDR2 from the germline V gene are SGHAT and FQNNGV. Between the trimmed V and J ends, which lost 5 bases and 5 bases, there was a span of 6 bases.